Below, 31 T cell receptor beta chains from the same sample are listed, as sequenced in a study of cytomegalovirus exposure and HLA in healthy donors. PCR involved 60 Vbeta and 13 Jbeta primers. The data were produced by immunoSEQ multiplex PCR, yet TCRdb's version contains in-frame clones alone and is incomplete. In the table there are some 130,000 clones, 60% to 80% of which are singletons. The sequencing input was PBMCs. The receptors come from a female donor in good health and CMV-seronegative.

The sample holds a few counts of this clone. This chain uses TRBV6-4 with TRBJ1-5, with D perhaps matching TRBD1 (6 bases). The germline V gene encodes CDR1 MRHNA and CDR2 SNTAGT. V lost 4 bases to trimming and J lost 3 bases, with 7 bases between them. This CDR3 spans 13 amino acids. The CDR3 DNA follows: TGTGCCAGCAGTGCAGGGGCCAATCAGCCCCAGCATTTT. Amino acid sequence: CASSAGANQPQHF.

The chain joins TRBV11-2 to TRBJ1-5, with 7 bases fitting TRBD1. The CDR3 is 15 amino acids. Germline CDR1 is SGHAT and CDR2 is FQNNGV. Losses at the gene ends were 5 bases for V and 2 bases for J; bases not matched to a gene: 6. The chain's CDR3 is CASSANRGRNQPQHF. CDR3 nucleotides: TGTGCCAGCAGCGCAAACAGGGGACGCAATCAGCCCCAGCATTTT.

The V and J genes are TRBV27 and TRBJ1-4; D is possibly TRBD1 (5 bases). CDR3 size: 15 residues. V lost 5 bases and J 2 bases, leaving 12 bases between the germline ends. The germline gives CDR1 MNHEY, CDR2 SMNVEV (reference sequence). The CDR3 sequence is CASSIARGTNEKLFF. The CDR3 DNA sequence: TGTGCCAGCAGTATAGCCCGGGGGACTAATGAAAAACTGTTTTTT.

This chain joins TRBV5-5 and TRBJ1-4; 8 nucleotides match TRBD1. Looked up from germline, CDR1 is SGHKS and CDR2 is YYEKEE (reference sequence). This CDR3 is built from 18 residues. Trimming at V came to 0 bases and at J to 6 bases, leaving 13 bases not matched to a gene. The CDR3 DNA reads as TGTGCCAGCAGCTTGGACGGGACAGGCCATCTGGGGGATGAAAAACTGTTTTTT. As protein: CASSLDGTGHLGDEKLFF.

The genes are TRBV19 and TRBJ1-2, with TRBD1 matching over 8 bases. The germline V gene encodes CDR1 LNHDA and CDR2 SQIVND (reference sequence). Germline trimming cut 0 bases from V and 2 bases from J; bases unmatched to any gene: 2. The CDR3 contains 15 residues. The DNA of the CDR3 is TGTGCCAGTAGTATAGATTGGACAGGGAACTATGGCTACACCTTC. Encoded protein: CASSIDWTGNYGYTF.

This clone was observed a few times. V usage is TRBV18 and J usage is TRBJ1-1, with 7 bases identical to TRBD1. The germline V gene has CDR1 KGHSH and CDR2 LQKENI. V shed 6 bases, J shed 0 bases, and the junction held 4 bases outside the gene matches. The CDR3 spans 14 residues. DNA for the CDR3: TGTGCCAGCTCCCAGGGACAGTTGAACACTGAAGCTTTCTTT. Translation: CASSQGQLNTEAFF.

The gene calls are TRBV14 and TRBJ2-3, with 11 bases fitting TRBD2. V gave up 4 bases and J gave up 0 bases; unmatched junction bases: 3. CDR3 length: 16 residues. The germline V gene has CDR1 SGHDN and CDR2 FVKESK. In DNA, the CDR3 is TGTGCCAGCAGCCGCCGACTAGCGGGAAGCACAGATACGCAGTATTTT. Its protein is CASSRRLAGSTDTQYF.

The chain joins TRBV7-2 to TRBJ1-1; D unresolved. CDR3 size: 15 residues. V was shortened by 1 base and J by 4 bases, with 13 bases between the two germline ends. The V gene's germline CDR1 is SGHTA and CDR2 FQGNSA. CDR3 coding DNA: TGTGCCAGCAGCTTAGAGCGGACCCCGAGCACTGAAGCTTTCTTT. Its translation: CASSLERTPSTEAFF.

V usage is TRBV19 and J usage is TRBJ1-1, with a tentative D call TRBD1 (6 bases). The V end lost 4 bases, the J end lost 1 base, and 10 bases lay between the germline ends. Germline assignment: CDR1 LNHDA and CDR2 SQIVND (reference sequence). This CDR3 is built from 14 residues. CDR3 in DNA: TGTGCCAGTAGTACTTTGACAGGGAACACTGAAGCTTTCTTT. It encodes CASSTLTGNTEAFF.

The rearrangement joins TRBV19 to TRBJ1-2; unclear D gene. Germline values: CDR1 LNHDA, CDR2 SQIVND (reference sequence). The CDR3 has 13 amino acids. The V end lost 2 bases, the J end lost 0 bases, and 4 bases lay between the germline ends. The CDR3 is CASSIRANYGYTF. The CDR3 nucleotides are TGTGCCAGTAGTATAAGAGCTAACTATGGCTACACCTTC.

The genes are TRBV6-1 and TRBJ1-2; 9 nucleotides agree with TRBD1. The germline gives CDR1 MNHNS, CDR2 SASEGT. The CDR3 covers 15 residues. The V and J ends lost 6 bases and 2 bases, in that order; junction bases with no gene match: 7. CDR3 sequence reads: CASSVTGTGNYGYTF. The CDR3 DNA sequence: TGTGCCAGCAGCGTTACCGGGACAGGGAACTATGGCTACACCTTC.

The chain employs TRBV28 and TRBJ2-3, with a weak D call TRBD2 (5 bases). The germline V and J ends were trimmed by 4 bases and 3 bases, with 14 bases remaining between them. The CDR3 spans 15 residues. Germline lookup yields CDR1 MDHEN and CDR2 SYDVKM. In DNA, the CDR3 is TGTGCCAGCAGTTCGAGCGGACCCTTGACAGATACGCAGTATTTT. This translates into CASSSSGPLTDTQYF.

This rearrangement joins TRBV19 to TRBJ2-1; a weak D match, TRBD1 (6 bases). Germline-derived CDR1 and CDR2 are LNHDA and SQIVND (reference sequence). The V and J ends lost 6 bases and 6 bases respectively, with 12 bases between them. The CDR3 is 13 residues long. The CDR3 region has the DNA TGTGCCAGTAGAGGACAGAATTTCAATGAGCAGTTCTTC. It specifies CASRGQNFNEQFF.

V gene TRBV7-3 combines with J gene TRBJ1-2; possible D gene TRBD1, 5 bases. The V end was cut by 3 bases, the J end by 2 bases, with 10 bases between. In germline, CDR1 is SGHTA, CDR2 FQGTGA. This CDR3 spans 14 amino acids. The CDR3 is CASSFNPGNYGYTF. CDR3 DNA sequence: TGTGCCAGCAGCTTTAATCCAGGGAACTATGGCTACACCTTC.

V is TRBV5-4 and J is TRBJ2-2, with D unresolved. Germline CDR1 and CDR2: SGHNT and YYREEE (reference sequence). Trimming stripped 4 bases from V and 7 bases from J, with 20 bases between. CDR3 length equals 16 residues. CDR3 loop: CASSPNLLPGDGELFF. CDR3 bases: TGTGCCAGCAGCCCGAACCTCCTTCCCGGTGACGGGGAGCTGTTTTTT.

The chain joins TRBV28 to TRBJ1-2, with a tentative D call TRBD1 (6 bases). Germline V gene lookup returns CDR1 MDHEN and CDR2 SYDVKM. Trimming stripped 1 base from V and 8 bases from J, with 14 bases between. CDR3 length equals 14 residues. CDR3 residues: CASSLLPLGHGYTF. Written as DNA, the CDR3 is TGTGCCAGCAGTTTATTACCCCTGGGACACGGCTACACCTTC.

The chain couples TRBV6-1 to TRBJ1-3; D gene uncertain. This CDR3 has 12 amino acids. In germline, CDR1 is MNHNS, CDR2 SASEGT. V gave up 4 bases and J gave up 6 bases, with 7 bases separating them. CDR3 nucleotide sequence: TGTGCCAGCAGTGTGAGTCAAAACACCATATATTTT. As protein: CASSVSQNTIYF.

V usage is TRBV10-3 and J usage is TRBJ2-3; D is unresolved. This CDR3 spans 15 amino acids. V was shortened by 2 bases and J by 1 base, with 10 bases between the two germline ends. The V gene's germline CDR1 is ENHRY and CDR2 SYGVKD. The chain's CDR3 is CAISERGARTDTQYF. The DNA for the CDR3 is TGTGCCATCAGTGAGCGAGGAGCCCGCACAGATACGCAGTATTTT.

This chain uses TRBV6-5 with TRBJ2-7, with 12 bases lining up with TRBD2. This CDR3 is built from 15 residues. Unmatched junction bases numbered 6, after V lost 5 bases and J lost 4 bases. Germline CDR1 and CDR2: MNHEY and SVGAGI. The DNA for the CDR3 is TGTGCCAGCAGTCAGCAACTAGCGGGAGGATACGAGCAGTACTTC. This encodes CASSQQLAGGYEQYF.

The rearrangement joins TRBV15 to TRBJ2-7; 9 bases align to TRBD2. The CDR3 extends over 16 amino acids. CDR1 LNHNV and CDR2 YYDKDF come from the germline V gene (reference sequence). The V and J ends lost 0 bases and 2 bases, in that order; junction bases with no gene match: 5. For the CDR3, the DNA is TGTGCCACCAGCAGAGAACGTAGCGGGAGACCCTACGAGCAGTACTTC. It encodes CATSRERSGRPYEQYF.

The CDR3 sequence is CASSLREVGEQYF. The CDR3 region has the DNA TGTGCCAGCAGCTTGCGGGAGGTCGGCGAGCAGTACTTC. The chain combines TRBV7-2 with TRBJ2-7; 8 bases match TRBD2. The V segment lost 3 bases and the J segment 6 bases; nucleotides outside the gene matches: 4. Germline V gene data show CDR1 as SGHTA and CDR2 as FQGNSA. The CDR3 runs to 13 residues. Drawing the rest from reference TRBV7-2 and TRBJ2-7, the complete variable domain is GAGVSQSPSNKVTEKGKDVELRCDPISGHTALYWYRQSLGQGLEFLIYFQGNSAPDKSGLPSDRFSAERTGGSVSTLTIQRTQQEDSAVYLCASSLREVGEQYFGPGTRLTVT.

The chain uses TRBV5-1 and TRBJ2-1, with 10 bases lining up with TRBD2. The V segment lost 8 bases and the J segment 4 bases; nucleotides outside the gene matches: 6. Looked up from germline, CDR1 is SGHRS and CDR2 is YFSETQ. The CDR3 spans 14 residues. As DNA, the CDR3 is TGCGCCAGTTCTAGCGGGAGCTCATACAATGAGCAGTTCTTC. Protein sequence: CASSSGSSYNEQFF. Full variable domain (remainder filled in from reference TRBV5-1 and TRBJ2-1): KAGVTQTPRYLIKTRGQQVTLSCSPISGHRSVSWYQQTPGQGLQFLFEYFSETQRNKGNFPGRFSGRQFSNSRSEMNVSTLELGDSALYLCASSSGSSYNEQFFGPGTRLTVL.

The chain joins TRBV28 to TRBJ1-1; TRBD1 is a possible D gene (5 bases). CDR3 length equals 14 residues. Trimming removed 7 bases from V and 0 bases from J, with 12 bases in between. Per germline, CDR1 MDHEN and CDR2 SYDVKM. The CDR3 DNA reads as TGTGCCAGCACCTCCGAAGGGGTGAACACTGAAGCTTTCTTT. Its translation: CASTSEGVNTEAFF.

The table lists this clone with a few counts. This chain links TRBV19 with TRBJ2-1; 11 bases align to TRBD2. Per germline, CDR1 LNHDA and CDR2 SQIVND (reference sequence). The CDR3 sequence is 15 residues long. Unmatched junction bases numbered 4, after V lost 2 bases and J lost 7 bases. The CDR3 nucleotides are TGTGCCAGTAGTATACTAGCGGGAGGACCTAATGAGCAGTTCTTC. Translated, it gives CASSILAGGPNEQFF.

The rearrangement links TRBV9 to TRBJ2-1; 9 nucleotides match TRBD2. From germline, CDR1 is SGDLS and CDR2 YYNGEE. V dropped 3 bases and J dropped 7; count of bases not matched to a gene: 8. The CDR3 totals 15 residues. The CDR3 loop reads CASSARLAEQNEQFF. In DNA form, the CDR3 reads TGTGCCAGCAGCGCAAGACTAGCGGAACAGAATGAGCAGTTCTTC.

The chain links TRBV7-9 to TRBJ1-1; D possibly corresponds to TRBD1 (6 bases). Germline lookup yields CDR1 SEHNR and CDR2 FQNEAQ (reference sequence). V gave up 4 bases and J gave up 3 bases, with 12 bases separating them. The CDR3 has 14 amino acids. The CDR3 region is CASSSRTDDTEAFF. The CDR3 DNA sequence: TGTGCCAGCAGCTCAAGGACAGACGACACTGAAGCTTTCTTT.

The chain joins TRBV5-4 to TRBJ2-6, with D hard to call. Germline lookup yields CDR1 SGHNT and CDR2 YYREEE (reference sequence). V lost 0 bases to trimming and J lost 0 bases, with 19 bases between them. The CDR3 totals 20 residues. This CDR3 is CASSLEGKGRVLSGANVLTF. CDR3 in DNA: TGTGCCAGCAGCTTGGAAGGAAAAGGCCGGGTTCTCTCTGGGGCCAACGTCCTGACTTTC.

This clone showed up just a few times. This sequence joins TRBV19 and TRBJ1-1; 8 nucleotides align to TRBD1. V shed 4 bases, J shed 0 bases, and the junction held 7 bases outside the gene matches. The CDR3 is made up of 16 amino acids. Germline CDR1 and CDR2: LNHDA and SQIVND (reference sequence). CDR3 DNA sequence: TGTGCCAGTAGTAACCGGGGACAGGTAATGAACACTGAAGCTTTCTTT. Protein product: CASSNRGQVMNTEAFF.

This chain uses TRBV9 with TRBJ2-3; D is possibly TRBD1 (5 bases). V was shortened by 2 bases and J by 3 bases, with 13 bases between the two germline ends. The CDR3 runs 15 residues. From germline, CDR1 is SGDLS and CDR2 YYNGEE. The CDR3, as DNA: TGTGCCAGCAGCGTGGAAGGGGCCGTTACAGATACGCAGTATTTT. It yields the protein CASSVEGAVTDTQYF.

The J gene is TRBJ1-1, the V gene TRBV15, with D unclear. V was trimmed by 0 bases and J by 13 bases, leaving 21 bases between them. The CDR3 is 15 residues long. The germline V gene has CDR1 LNHNV and CDR2 YYDKDF (reference sequence). CDR3 region: CATSRDIGRAVHGFF. The CDR3 nucleotides read TGTGCCACCAGCAGAGATATTGGGAGGGCGGTTCATGGTTTCTTT.

This clone was seen ten or more times. This chain uses TRBV28 with TRBJ1-4, with 7 bases lining up with TRBD1. This CDR3 comprises 15 residues. V was pared by 2 bases and J by 5 bases, with 5 bases of the junction left unmatched. Per the germline V gene, CDR1 is MDHEN and CDR2 is SYDVKM. The CDR3 nucleotides are TGTGCCAGCAGTTTACGAGGGGGCGCGAATGAAAAACTGTTTTTT. Translation: CASSLRGGANEKLFF.